These T cell receptor beta chains were read from a single sample in a study of tumor-infiltrating lymphocytes in oesophageal squamous cell carcinoma. TCRdb reprocessed the PCR reads with MiXCR, giving one entry per CDR3 protein. This sample carries about 13,000 distinct CDR3 sequences, around 53% of them seen once, and the ten largest clones take around 10%. Source material: blood. The receptors were sampled from a female donor with esophageal squamous cell carcinoma. Both conserved end residues are part of each CDR3. The order of the fields is V gene, J gene, clone size, D gene, CDR3 DNA, CDR3 protein. The D gene is left open where the match is weak. For some rows the clone size is stated as once, few or many, or as a class when expanded; others skip it.

TRBV6-9,TRBJ2-7,-,-,TGTGCCAGCACCCATTCGAACAGGGTTACCTACGAGCAGTACTTC,CASTHSNRVTYEQYF
TRBV6-2/TRBV6-3,TRBJ1-5,medium-sized,-,TGTGCCAGCAGTTTCCTTAGAGGGGGCAATCAGCCCCAGCATTTT,CASSFLRGGNQPQHF
TRBV28,TRBJ2-5,many,-,TGTGCCAGCAGTTCCCCACCGGGGGCGTTAACTTGGGGAGAGCAGTACTTC,CASSSPPGALTWGEQYF
TRBV12-5,TRBJ2-6,few,-,-,CASGPGTDRVSLLWLHLRF
TRBV14,TRBJ2-7,-,-,TGTGCCAGCAGCCATGGGACTTCTACCTACTACGAGCAGTACTTC,CASSHGTSTYYEQYF
TRBV7-2,TRBJ2-7,-,-,TGTGCCAGCAGCTTACGGCCTGAATGGGAGCAGTACTTC,CASSLRPEWEQYF
TRBV7-2,TRBJ2-5,-,-,TGTGCCAGCGGCTTATACCAAGAGACCCAGTACTTC,CASGLYQETQYF
TRBV11-2,TRBJ1-2,medium-sized,-,TGTGCCAGCAGCTTCGCGCGGGAGGGAGGCTACACCTTC,CASSFAREGGYTF
TRBV7-2,TRBJ1-4,-,TRBD1,TGTGCCAGCAGCTGGAGGGACAGAGATAATGAAAAACTGTTTTTT,CASSWRDRDNEKLFF
TRBV28,TRBJ2-7,-,-,TGTGCCAGCAGTAATTCGGGCCACTACGAGCAGTACTTC,CASSNSGHYEQYF
TRBV7-3,TRBJ2-1,few,-,TGTGCCAGCAGCTCAAGTGGGGGTTCCTACAATGAGCAGTTCTTC,CASSSSGGSYNEQFF
TRBV7-6,TRBJ2-7,few,TRBD2,TGTGCCAGCAGCGTTGGGGGGGGTTACGAGCAGTACTTC,CASSVGGGYEQYF
TRBV7-6,TRBJ2-6,-,-,TGTGCCAGCAGCTTAACCGGCAACGTCCTGACTTTC,CASSLTGNVLTF
TRBV7-3,TRBJ2-5,-,TRBD2,TGTGCCAGCAGCCAGACTAGCGGGAGGGCCTGGGGCAATGAGCAGTACTTC,CASSQTSGRAWGNEQYF
TRBV28,TRBJ1-3,-,-,TGTGCCAGCAGTCCAGGACAGGGAAACACCATATATTTT,CASSPGQGNTIYF
TRBV7-9,TRBJ2-1,-,-,TGTGCCAGCAGCTTAGCGAGGGAACTAGAGCAGTTCTTC,CASSLARELEQFF
TRBV7-8,TRBJ1-1,few,-,TGTGCCAGCAGCCGTCGTAACGGGGCCACTGAAGCTTTCTTT,CASSRRNGATEAFF
TRBV7-3,TRBJ2-1,-,-,TGTGCCAGCAGCGAAAGGGGGGACTCCCACAATGAGCAGTTCTTC,CASSERGDSHNEQFF
TRBV7-8,TRBJ1-4,-,-,TGTGCCAGCAGCATAGGGACATTCGCAACTAATGAAAAACTGTTTTTT,CASSIGTFATNEKLFF
TRBV7-2,TRBJ2-7,once,-,TGTGCCAGCAGCTTAGCCTTCGGAACAGGGCCCTACGAGCAGTACTTC,CASSLAFGTGPYEQYF
TRBV7-8,TRBJ2-1,large,TRBD2,TGTGCCAGCAGCTCGACTAGCGGAAGAGGCTCCTACAATGAGCAGTTCTTC,CASSSTSGRGSYNEQFF
TRBV7-8,TRBJ2-7,-,TRBD2,TGTGCCAGCAGGGTAGCGGGAGTGAGCTACGAGCAGTACTTC,CASRVAGVSYEQYF
TRBV7-8,TRBJ2-1,-,TRBD1,TGTGCCAGCAGCTCCCGGGACAGGGGGGACTACAATGAGCAGTTCTTC,CASSSRDRGDYNEQFF
TRBV9,TRBJ1-1,-,-,TGTGCCAGCAGCGTAGGGACAAACACTGAAGCTTTCTTT,CASSVGTNTEAFF
TRBV11-2,TRBJ2-3,-,-,TGTGCCAGCACCCCAGGGGGGGGGGGCACAGATACGCAGTATTTT,CASTPGGGGTDTQYF
TRBV6-1,TRBJ2-1,few,TRBD2,TGTGCCAGCAGTCCCCGTATTAGCGGGAGGGAAGACAATGAGCAGTTCTTC,CASSPRISGREDNEQFF